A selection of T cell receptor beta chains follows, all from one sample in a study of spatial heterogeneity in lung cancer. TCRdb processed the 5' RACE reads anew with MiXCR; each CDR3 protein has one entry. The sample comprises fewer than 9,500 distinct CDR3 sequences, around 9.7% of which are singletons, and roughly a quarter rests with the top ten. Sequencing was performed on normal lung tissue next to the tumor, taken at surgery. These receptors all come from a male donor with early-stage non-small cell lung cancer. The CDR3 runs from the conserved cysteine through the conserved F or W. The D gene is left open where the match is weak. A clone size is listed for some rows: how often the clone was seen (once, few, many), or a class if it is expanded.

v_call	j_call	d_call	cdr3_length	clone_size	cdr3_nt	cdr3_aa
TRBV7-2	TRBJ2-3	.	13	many	TGTGCCAGCAGCCAACTAGTTCCAGATACGCAGTATTTT	CASSQLVPDTQYF
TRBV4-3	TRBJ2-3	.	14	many	TGCGCCAGCAGCGAAGCACCCGGGTTTGATACGCAGTATTTT	CASSEAPGFDTQYF
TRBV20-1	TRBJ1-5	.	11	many	TGCAGTGCTAGATGGGGGGGTCCCCAGCATTTT	CSARWGGPQHF
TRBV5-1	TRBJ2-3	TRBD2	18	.	TGCGCCAGCAGCTTCGGGACGGGACTAGCGGGAGACACAGATACGCAGTATTTT	CASSFGTGLAGDTDTQYF
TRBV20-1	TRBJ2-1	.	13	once	TGCAGTGCTAGAGATGTCGGCGTTATTGAGCAGTTCTTC	CSARDVGVIEQFF
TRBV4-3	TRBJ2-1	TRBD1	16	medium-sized	TGCGCCAGCAGCCAAGATCGGGGGACAGGGGACGATGAGCAGTTCTTC	CASSQDRGTGDDEQFF
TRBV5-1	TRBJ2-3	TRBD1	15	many	TGCGCCAGCAGCCCCGGACAGGGGGTAACAGATACGCAGTATTTT	CASSPGQGVTDTQYF
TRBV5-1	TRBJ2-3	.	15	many	TGCGCCAGCAGCTTCGGGCAGTTCGGAGCAGATACGCAGTATTTT	CASSFGQFGADTQYF
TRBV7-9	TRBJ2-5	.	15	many	TGTGCCAGCAGCTTAAACGCGGACAGTCAAGAGACCCAGTACTTC	CASSLNADSQETQYF
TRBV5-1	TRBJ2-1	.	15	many	TGCGCCAGCAGCTTGCAGGAGGGCGACTACAATGAGCAGTTCTTC	CASSLQEGDYNEQFF
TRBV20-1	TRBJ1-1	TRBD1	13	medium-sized	TGCAGTGCTGAACAGGGGGAGGACACTGAAGCTTTCTTT	CSAEQGEDTEAFF
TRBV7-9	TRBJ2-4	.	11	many	TGTGCCAGCAGCCCTACTGACATTCAGTACTTC	CASSPTDIQYF
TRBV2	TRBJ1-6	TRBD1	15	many	TGTGCCAGCAGTGAATCAGGGGGGTGGAATTCACCCCTCCACTTT	CASSESGGWNSPLHF
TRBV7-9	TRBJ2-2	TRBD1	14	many	TGTGCCAGCAGCCCACACAGGGGCACCGGGGAGCTGTTTTTT	CASSPHRGTGELFF
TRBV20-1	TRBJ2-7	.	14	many	TGCAGTGCTAGTGGGGACGACTTCCTCTACGAGCAGTACTTC	CSASGDDFLYEQYF
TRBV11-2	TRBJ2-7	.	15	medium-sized	TGTGCCAGCAGCTTAGCCCCGACAGTTTCCTACGAGCAGTACTTC	CASSLAPTVSYEQYF
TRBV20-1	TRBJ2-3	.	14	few	TGCAGTGCAGACGGGGGTTCTTACACAGATACGCAGTATTTT	CSADGGSYTDTQYF
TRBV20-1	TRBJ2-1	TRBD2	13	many	TGCAGTGCCCCGGGACTAGCGGGAGATGAGCAGTTCTTC	CSAPGLAGDEQFF
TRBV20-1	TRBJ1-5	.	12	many	TGCAGTGCTAGATTCGGGGAGCAGCCCCAGCATTTT	CSARFGEQPQHF
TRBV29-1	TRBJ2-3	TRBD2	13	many	TGCAGCGTTGGTCTGCGGGGGGCAGATACGCAGTATTTT	CSVGLRGADTQYF
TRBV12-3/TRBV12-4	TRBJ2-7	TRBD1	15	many	TGTGCCAGCACCAACTCAGGGGGTCTGTCCTACGAGCAGTACTTC	CASTNSGGLSYEQYF
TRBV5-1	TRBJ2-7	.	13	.	TGCGCCAGCAGCAATACAGGGTACTACGAGCAGTACTTC	CASSNTGYYEQYF
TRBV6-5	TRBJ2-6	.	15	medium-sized	TGTGCCAGCAGCCTACAGGGAACTGGGGCCAACGTCCTGACTTTC	CASSLQGTGANVLTF